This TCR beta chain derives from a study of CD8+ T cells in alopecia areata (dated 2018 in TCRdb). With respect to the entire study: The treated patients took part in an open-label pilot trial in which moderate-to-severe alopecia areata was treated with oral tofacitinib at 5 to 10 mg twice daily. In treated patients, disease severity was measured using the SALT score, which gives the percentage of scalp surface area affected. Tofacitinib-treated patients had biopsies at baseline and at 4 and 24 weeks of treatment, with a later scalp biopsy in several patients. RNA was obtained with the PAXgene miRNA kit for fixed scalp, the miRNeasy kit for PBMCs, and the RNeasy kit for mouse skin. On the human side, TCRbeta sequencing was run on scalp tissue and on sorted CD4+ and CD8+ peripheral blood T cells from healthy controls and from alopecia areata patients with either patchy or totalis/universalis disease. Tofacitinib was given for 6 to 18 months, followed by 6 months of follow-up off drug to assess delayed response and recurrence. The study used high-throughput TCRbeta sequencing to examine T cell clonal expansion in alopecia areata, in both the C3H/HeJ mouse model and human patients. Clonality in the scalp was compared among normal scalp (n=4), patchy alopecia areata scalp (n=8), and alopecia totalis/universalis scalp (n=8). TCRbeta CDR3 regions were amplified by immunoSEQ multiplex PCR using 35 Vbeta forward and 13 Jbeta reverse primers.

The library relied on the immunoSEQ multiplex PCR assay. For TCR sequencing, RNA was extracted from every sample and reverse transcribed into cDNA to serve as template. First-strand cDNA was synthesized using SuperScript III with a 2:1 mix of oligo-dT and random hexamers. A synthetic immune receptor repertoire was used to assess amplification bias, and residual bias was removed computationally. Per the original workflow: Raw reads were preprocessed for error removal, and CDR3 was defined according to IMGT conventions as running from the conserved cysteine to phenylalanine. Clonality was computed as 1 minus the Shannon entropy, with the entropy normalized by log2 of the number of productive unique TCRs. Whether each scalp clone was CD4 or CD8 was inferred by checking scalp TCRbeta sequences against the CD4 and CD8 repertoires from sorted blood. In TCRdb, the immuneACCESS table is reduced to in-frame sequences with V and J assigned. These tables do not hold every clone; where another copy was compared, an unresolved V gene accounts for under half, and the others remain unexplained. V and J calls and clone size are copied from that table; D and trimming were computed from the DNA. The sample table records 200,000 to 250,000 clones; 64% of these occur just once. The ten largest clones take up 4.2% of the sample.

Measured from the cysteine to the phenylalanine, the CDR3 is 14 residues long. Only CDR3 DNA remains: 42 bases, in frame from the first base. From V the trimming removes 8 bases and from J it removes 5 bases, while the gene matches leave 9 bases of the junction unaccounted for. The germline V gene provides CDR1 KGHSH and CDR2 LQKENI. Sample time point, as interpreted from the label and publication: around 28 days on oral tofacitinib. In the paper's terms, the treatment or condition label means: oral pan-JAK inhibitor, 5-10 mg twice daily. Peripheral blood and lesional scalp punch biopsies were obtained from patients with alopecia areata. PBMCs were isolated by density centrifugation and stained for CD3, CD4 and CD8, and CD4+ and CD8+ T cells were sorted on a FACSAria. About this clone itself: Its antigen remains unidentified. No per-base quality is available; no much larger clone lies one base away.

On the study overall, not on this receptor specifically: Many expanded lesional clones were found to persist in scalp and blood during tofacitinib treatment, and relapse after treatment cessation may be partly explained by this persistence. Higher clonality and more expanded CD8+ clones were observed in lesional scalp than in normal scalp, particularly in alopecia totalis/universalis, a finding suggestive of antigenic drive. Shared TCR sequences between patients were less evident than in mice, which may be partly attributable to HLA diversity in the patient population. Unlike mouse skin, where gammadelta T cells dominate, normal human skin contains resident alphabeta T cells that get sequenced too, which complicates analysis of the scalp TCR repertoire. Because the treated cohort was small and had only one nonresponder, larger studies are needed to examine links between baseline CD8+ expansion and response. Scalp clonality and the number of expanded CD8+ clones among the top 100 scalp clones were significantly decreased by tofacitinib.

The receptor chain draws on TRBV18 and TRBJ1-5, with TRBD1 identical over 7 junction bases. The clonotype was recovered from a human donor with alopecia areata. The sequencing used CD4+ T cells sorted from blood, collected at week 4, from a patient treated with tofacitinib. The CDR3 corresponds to CASAGQAVDQPQHF. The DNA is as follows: TGTGCCAGCGCAGGACAGGCGGTCGATCAGCCCCAGCATTTT.